This T cell receptor (beta chain) was found in a study of cytomegalovirus exposure and HLA in healthy donors (dated by TCRdb to 2015 to 2018). Turning to the overall study: According to an earlier analysis of 587 of the donors, 150 million to 200 million T cells yielded approximately 120 million unique TCR beta sequences and more than 250 Gb of sequence data. An early release covering roughly 580 HLA-typed donors comprised roughly 300 gigabases of sequencing data and 85 million to 100 million unique TCR sequences. The genetic ancestry cluster associated with self-reported Caucasian donors included roughly 84% of the 398 genotyped donors. The aim of the study was to test whether cataloging public T cell receptors could identify signatures of past pathogen exposure. Using immunosequencing, the study profiled T cell repertoires from 500 to 800 subjects and related those repertoires to cytomegalovirus serostatus. In addition to the first cohort of 666 subjects, a separate validation cohort of 130 or so different subjects was used. The study combined high-throughput TCR immunosequencing, statistical association of individual TCRs with disease status, and machine learning to predict cytomegalovirus infection status. In a later analysis, previously published TCR beta repertoires from several hundred donors were re-analyzed and high-resolution HLA genotyping was added so that TCR occurrence patterns could be studied. Rather than drawing on any new phenotypic data, the later analysis identified candidate immune exposures from TCR beta sequences and the way those sequences occurred across donors. To decide whether each TCR beta V gene segment behaved as functional or pseudogenic, an earlier analysis of 587 of the donors relied on high-throughput TCR beta sequencing. Alongside the repertoire data, information on donor age, sex, ethnicity and CMV serostatus was compiled. In a later genetic analysis, genome-wide SNP genotypes for about three fifths of the 666 donors were used, and that subset was treated as a discovery cohort. Every discovery cohort repertoire had been produced on one sequencing platform. Both class I and class II loci were covered by HLA typing, at four-digit resolution. The number of donors typed differed by locus, with roughly 620-640 for A, B, C, DRB1 and DQB1, 522 for DQA1, 600 to 610 for DPA1, and some 450 for DPB1. About 5 DR-DQ haplotypes were handled as single units for association and clustering, since linkage in the cohort was strong. On average, around 240,000 unique TCR beta nucleotide sequences were sequenced per donor among roughly 430 genotyped donors of the cohort, with roughly 20% of those sequences being non-productive.

Receptor libraries were prepared by the immunoSEQ multiplex PCR assay. For the multiplex PCR, a mixture combining 60 forward primers for TCR Vbeta segments and 13 reverse primers for TCR Jbeta segments was used. The CDR3 region of rearranged TCR beta genes was amplified from genomic DNA with a multiplex PCR assay. Amplified TCR beta libraries were sequenced as 87-base-pair reads on the Illumina HiSeq System. As for the original processing: In a later analysis, tens of millions of unique TCR beta chains were counted across the 650 to 750 repertoires, and around 10 million of these chains were shared by at least two donors. Raw reads were error-corrected and collapsed into unique sequences by a nearest-neighbor algorithm in which closely related sequences were merged to remove PCR and sequencing errors. CDR3 sequences were aligned to IMGT reference sequences to assign V, D and J gene segments. Each retained sequence needed at least a six-nucleotide match to both a V gene segment and a J gene segment. A rearrangement was called productive if the CDR3 had no stop codons and remained in frame with V and J, and every other rearrangement was called non-productive. CDR3 was defined according to IMGT convention as the region running from the second conserved V-encoded cysteine to the conserved J-encoded phenylalanine. Sequences without an unambiguous match to a single V gene segment were excluded from the earlier analysis of about 640 of the donors. An earlier analysis of roughly 590 of the donors called V segments functional above 56.7% productive rearrangements and segregating when the between-donor standard deviation exceeded 5%. A statistical classification framework was built for diagnosing cytomegalovirus status from the catalog of TCR beta chain sequences. In a later analysis, V and J genes were assigned by comparing TCR nucleotide sequences against IMGT/GENE-DB human TR gene sequences. Using the TCRdist pipeline, a later analysis assigned CDR3 sequences along with most-parsimonious VDJ recombination scenarios. In a later analysis, each TCR beta chain was defined by its CDR3 amino acid sequence together with its V-gene family, and reads without a unique V-gene family were excluded. To address suspected cross-contamination and a sequencing artifact, a later analysis removed approximately 590 highly shared, low-generation-probability nucleotide sequences. In a later analysis, a clonal expansion index for each public chain was calculated from normalized within-repertoire ranks of inferred template counts. Generation probabilities in a later analysis came from a VDJ recombination model fitted to out-of-frame rearrangements, and those results were checked against IGoR. A later analysis scored TCR-TCR, TCR-HLA and TCR-CMV co-occurrence with hypergeometric tests, applying a repertoire-size bias correction to TCR pairs. A later analysis estimated false discovery rates by permuting HLA or CMV assignments 20 times. A later analysis grouped co-occurring TCRs with DBSCAN, adding TCRdist sequence similarity when clustering within HLA-allele-positive subsets. For co-occurrence clustering, repertoires with fewer than 30,000 or more than 120,000 public chains were excluded, along with about five repertoires with anomalous nucleotide sharing. The source is immuneACCESS, and TCRdb retained only in-frame sequences with V and J called. Part of the clones is not carried over; for the studies checked, unresolved V genes explain less than half of this, and the remainder is unexplained. V and J calls and clone size are copied from that table; D and trimming were computed from the DNA. A total of about 130,000 clones appear in this sample, 65% to 80% of them only once. 6% to 8.5% of the sample is taken by the ten largest.

Notes on this clone: The target of this receptor is not known. The record has no base qualities; no much larger clone is one base away.

Study-wide conclusions, independent of this receptor: In a later analysis, HLA-associated TCR beta chains showed more clonal expansion and lower generation probabilities than non-associated chains that were equally common. According to a later analysis, parvovirus B19, influenza, CMV and Epstein-Barr virus appeared linked to several top co-occurrence clusters. In a later analysis, the rate of TCR association differed among HLA loci, with DRB1 alleles having the most associated TCRs and HLA-C alleles having the fewest. A further reported finding was that TCR beta sequences accurately predicted the HLA-A and HLA-B alleles for most subjects in the first cohort. The authors suggested that the approach could potentially be generalized to other disease states and immunological phenotypes. In vitro tests confirmed that a few of the cytomegalovirus-associated TCR beta chains recognize cytomegalovirus antigens. The presence/absence analyses assumed that sequencing depth was roughly uniform across donors, and that assumption may not be true. A total of around 150 TCR beta chains were listed by the study as associated with cytomegalovirus. Cytomegalovirus status was reported to be diagnosed by the classifier with high specificity and sensitivity in both the original and validation cohorts. Immune exposure information for the cohort was limited to CMV serostatus. A later analysis associated approximately 17,000 TCR beta sequences with specific HLA alleles at a false discovery rate of 0.05. Because some donors lacked HLA typing at each locus, the association tests relied only on the typed subset. Because counts were too low, more than 15 rarely observed V segments, including chromosome 9 orphons, were left out of the earlier analysis of 500 to 750 of the donors. In an earlier analysis of some 550 of the donors, most TCR beta V segments were observed in productive rearrangements about 90% or about 30% of the time, broadly matching IMGT annotations. A later genetic analysis associated a missense DCLRE1C variant with V-gene and J-gene trimming of TCR beta chains, and an independent cohort replicated the association. Some IMGT-functional V segments, including TRBV6-2 and TRBV6-3, could not be told apart with the 87-base-pair reads, so those segments were excluded. A cluster of highly shared sequence variants was judged likely to represent a technical artifact of the sequencing pipeline. A later analysis found that most CMV-associated TCR beta chains appeared HLA-restricted, with HLA associations seemingly driven largely by CMV exposure. Most TCR sequences were seen in very few donors, while some public TCRs were found in many individuals. According to a later genetic analysis, donors in an Asian-associated ancestry cluster had fewer N-insertions in productive TCRs than the roughly 670-donor mean. In this cohort, only TCR beta chains were sequenced, and detectable features were limited by the absence of alpha or paired-chain data. When HLA alleles, especially DR and DQ, strongly co-occurred, TCR associations were difficult to assign to individual alleles. Linkage disequilibrium might explain the correlated functional status among segregating V segments, but an unknown experimental factor could not be ruled out.

The cohort comprised more than 550 healthy bone marrow donors. Cohort members were all nominally healthy when sampled, although unrecorded immune exposures were likely present. The donor was CMV seronegative and was included in the group of under 450 seronegative cohort members. A peripheral blood sample was collected from each donor, and TCR beta sequencing was performed on peripheral blood mononuclear cells. The Qiagen DNeasy Blood Extraction Kit was used to extract genomic DNA from the blood cell samples. V loses 4 bases, J loses 2 bases, and the germline ends lie 7 bases apart. The germline V gene (reference sequence) supplies CDR1 MNHNY and CDR2 SVGAGI. The CDR3 holds 13 amino acids from the cysteine to the phenylalanine. The CDR3 DNA has 39 bases and is translated from base 1.

The chain couples TRBV6-6 to TRBJ2-3, with an unclear D gene assignment. The receptor comes from a man younger than 45 in good health and CMV-seronegative. The sample taken for sequencing was PBMCs. The CDR3 amino acid sequence is: CASSSDNTDTQYF. The nucleotides read TGTGCCAGCAGTTCCGACAACACAGATACGCAGTATTTT.